This TCR beta chain derives from a study of blood T cell repertoires in COVID-19. Study-wide context: Spain, Italy and the United States supplied samples that represented acute and convalescent COVID-19. In each case, the material was cDNA or gDNA derived from T cells, B-cell-depleted T cells, or PBMCs.

TCRdb's table, derived via immunoSEQ multiplex PCR, lists solely in-frame clones and lacks some. The table lists 290,000 or so clones, more than 85% of them singletons. This clone was observed once. CDR1 is ENHRY, CDR2 SYGVKD, per germline. The CDR3 length is 17 residues. Trimming pared 5 bases from V and 0 bases from J, leaving 14 bases between. Sequencing was done on a sample of peripheral blood. This clonotype originated in a woman in her twenties or thirties with COVID-19, enrolled during active disease. The rearrangement uses TRBV10-3 and TRBJ2-6; D possibly corresponds to TRBD1 (6 bases). CDR3 DNA sequence: TGTGCCATCAGTTCCTCAGGGGCCTACTCTGGGGCCAACGTCCTGACTTTC. Translated, it gives CAISSSGAYSGANVLTF.